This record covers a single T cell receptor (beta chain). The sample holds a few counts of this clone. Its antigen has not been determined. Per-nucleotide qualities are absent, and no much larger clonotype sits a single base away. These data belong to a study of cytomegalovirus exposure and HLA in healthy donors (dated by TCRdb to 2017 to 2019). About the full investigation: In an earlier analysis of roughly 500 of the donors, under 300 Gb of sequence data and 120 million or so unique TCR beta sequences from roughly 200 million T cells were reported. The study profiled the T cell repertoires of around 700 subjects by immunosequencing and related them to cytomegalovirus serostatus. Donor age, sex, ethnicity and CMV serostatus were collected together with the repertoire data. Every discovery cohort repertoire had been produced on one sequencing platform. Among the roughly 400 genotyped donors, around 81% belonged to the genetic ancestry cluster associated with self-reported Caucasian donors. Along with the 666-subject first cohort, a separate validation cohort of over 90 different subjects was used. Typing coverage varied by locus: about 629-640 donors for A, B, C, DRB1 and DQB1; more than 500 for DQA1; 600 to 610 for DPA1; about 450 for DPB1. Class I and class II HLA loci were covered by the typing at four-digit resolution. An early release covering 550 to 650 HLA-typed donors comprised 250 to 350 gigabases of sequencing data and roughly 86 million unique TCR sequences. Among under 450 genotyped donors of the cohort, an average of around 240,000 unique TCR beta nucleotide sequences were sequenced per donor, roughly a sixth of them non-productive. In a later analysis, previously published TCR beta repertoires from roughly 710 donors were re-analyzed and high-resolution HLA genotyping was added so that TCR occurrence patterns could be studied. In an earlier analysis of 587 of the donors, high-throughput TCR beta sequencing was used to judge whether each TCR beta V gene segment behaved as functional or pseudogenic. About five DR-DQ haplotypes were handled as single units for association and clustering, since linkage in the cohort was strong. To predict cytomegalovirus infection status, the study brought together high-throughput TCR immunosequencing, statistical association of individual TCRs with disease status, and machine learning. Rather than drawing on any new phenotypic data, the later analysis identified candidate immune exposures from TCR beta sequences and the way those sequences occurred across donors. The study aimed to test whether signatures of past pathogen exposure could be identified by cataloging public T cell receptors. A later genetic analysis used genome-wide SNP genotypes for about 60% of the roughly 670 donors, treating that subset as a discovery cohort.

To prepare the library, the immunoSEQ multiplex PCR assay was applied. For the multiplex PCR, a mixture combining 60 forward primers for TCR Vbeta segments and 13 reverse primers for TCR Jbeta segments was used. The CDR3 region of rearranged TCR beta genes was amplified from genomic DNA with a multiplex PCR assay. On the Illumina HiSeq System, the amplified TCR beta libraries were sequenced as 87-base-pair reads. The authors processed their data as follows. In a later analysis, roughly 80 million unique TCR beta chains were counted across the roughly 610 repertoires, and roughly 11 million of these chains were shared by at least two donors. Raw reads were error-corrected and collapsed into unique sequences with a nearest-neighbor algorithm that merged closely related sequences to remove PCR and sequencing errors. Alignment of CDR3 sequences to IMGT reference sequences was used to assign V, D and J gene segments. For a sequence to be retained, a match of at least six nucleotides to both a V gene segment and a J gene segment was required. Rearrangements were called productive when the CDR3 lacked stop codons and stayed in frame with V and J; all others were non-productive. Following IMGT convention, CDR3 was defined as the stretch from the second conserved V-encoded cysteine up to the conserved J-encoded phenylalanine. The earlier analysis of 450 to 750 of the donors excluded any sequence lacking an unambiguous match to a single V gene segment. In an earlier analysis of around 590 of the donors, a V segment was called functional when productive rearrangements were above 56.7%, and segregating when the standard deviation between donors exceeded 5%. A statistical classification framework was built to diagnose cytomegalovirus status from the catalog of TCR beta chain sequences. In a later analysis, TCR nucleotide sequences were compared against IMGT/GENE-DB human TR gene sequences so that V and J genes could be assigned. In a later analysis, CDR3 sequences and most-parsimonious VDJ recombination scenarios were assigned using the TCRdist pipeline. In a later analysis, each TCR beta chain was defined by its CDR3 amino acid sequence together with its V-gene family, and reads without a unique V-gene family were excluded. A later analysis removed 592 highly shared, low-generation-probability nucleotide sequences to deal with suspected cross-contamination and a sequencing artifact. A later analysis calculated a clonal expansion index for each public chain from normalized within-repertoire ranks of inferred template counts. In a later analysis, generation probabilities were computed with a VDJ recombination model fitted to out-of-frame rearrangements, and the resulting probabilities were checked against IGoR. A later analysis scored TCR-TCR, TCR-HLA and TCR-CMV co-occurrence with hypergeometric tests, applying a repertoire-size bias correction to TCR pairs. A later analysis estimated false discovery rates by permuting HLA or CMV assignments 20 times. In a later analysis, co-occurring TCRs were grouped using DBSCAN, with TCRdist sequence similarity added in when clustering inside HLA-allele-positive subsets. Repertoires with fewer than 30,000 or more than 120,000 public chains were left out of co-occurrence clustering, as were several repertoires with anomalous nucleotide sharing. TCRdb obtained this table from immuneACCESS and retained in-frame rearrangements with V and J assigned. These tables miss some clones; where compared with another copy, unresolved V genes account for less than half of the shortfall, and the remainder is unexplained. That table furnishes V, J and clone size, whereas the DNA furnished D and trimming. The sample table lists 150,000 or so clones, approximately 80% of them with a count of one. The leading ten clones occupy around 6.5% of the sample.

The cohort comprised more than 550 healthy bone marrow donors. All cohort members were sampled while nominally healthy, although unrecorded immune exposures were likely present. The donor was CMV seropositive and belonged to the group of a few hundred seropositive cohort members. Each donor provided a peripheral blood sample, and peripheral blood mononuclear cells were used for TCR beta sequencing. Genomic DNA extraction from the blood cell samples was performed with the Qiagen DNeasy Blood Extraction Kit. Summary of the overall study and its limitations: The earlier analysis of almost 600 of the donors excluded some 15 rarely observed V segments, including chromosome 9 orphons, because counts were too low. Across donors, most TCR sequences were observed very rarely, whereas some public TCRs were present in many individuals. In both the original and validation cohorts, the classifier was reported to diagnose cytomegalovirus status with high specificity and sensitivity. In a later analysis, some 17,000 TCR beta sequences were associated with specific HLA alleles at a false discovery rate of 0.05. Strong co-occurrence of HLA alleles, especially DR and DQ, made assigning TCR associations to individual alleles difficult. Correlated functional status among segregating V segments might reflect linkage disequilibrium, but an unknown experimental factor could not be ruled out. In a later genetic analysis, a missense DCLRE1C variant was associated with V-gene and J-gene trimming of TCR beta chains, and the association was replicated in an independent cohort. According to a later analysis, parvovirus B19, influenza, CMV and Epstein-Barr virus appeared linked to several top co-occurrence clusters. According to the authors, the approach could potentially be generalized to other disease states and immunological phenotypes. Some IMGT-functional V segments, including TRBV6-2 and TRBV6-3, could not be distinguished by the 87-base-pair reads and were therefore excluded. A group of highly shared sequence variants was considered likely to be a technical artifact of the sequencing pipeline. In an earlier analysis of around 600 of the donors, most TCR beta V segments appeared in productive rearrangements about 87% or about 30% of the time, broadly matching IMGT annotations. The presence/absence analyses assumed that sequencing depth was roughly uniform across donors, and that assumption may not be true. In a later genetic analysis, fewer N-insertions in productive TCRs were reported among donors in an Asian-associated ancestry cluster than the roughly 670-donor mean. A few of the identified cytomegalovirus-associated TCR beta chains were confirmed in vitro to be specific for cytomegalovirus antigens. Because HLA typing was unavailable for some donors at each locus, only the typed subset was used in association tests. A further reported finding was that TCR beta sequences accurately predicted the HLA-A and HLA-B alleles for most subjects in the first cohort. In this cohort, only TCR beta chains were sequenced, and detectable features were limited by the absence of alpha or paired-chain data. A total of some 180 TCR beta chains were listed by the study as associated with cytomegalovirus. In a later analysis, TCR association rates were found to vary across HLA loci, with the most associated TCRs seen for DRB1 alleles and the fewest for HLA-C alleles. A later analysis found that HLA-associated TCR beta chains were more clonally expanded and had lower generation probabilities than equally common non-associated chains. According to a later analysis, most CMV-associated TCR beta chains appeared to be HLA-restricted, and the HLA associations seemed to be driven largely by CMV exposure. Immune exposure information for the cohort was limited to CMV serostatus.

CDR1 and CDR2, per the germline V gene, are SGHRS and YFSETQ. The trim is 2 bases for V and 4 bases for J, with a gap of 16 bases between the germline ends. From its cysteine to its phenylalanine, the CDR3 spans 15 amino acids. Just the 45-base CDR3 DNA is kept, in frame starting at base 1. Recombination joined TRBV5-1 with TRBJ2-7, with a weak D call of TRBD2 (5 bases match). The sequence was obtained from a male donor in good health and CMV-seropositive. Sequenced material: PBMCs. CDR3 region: CASSLGVDSTYEQYF. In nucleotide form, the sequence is TGCGCCAGCAGCTTAGGAGTGGACTCGACGTACGAGCAGTACTTC.